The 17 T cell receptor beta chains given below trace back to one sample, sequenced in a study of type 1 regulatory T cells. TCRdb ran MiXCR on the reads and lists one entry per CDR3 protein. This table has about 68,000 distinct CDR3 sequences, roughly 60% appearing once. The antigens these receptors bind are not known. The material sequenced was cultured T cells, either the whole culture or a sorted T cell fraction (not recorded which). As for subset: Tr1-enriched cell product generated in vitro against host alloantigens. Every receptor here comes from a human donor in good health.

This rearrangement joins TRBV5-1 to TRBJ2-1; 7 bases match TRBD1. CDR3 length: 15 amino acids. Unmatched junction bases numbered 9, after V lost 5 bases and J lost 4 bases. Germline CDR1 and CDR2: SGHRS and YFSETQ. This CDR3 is CASSLTGDGYNEQFF. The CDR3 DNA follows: TGCGCCAGCAGTTTAACAGGGGACGGTTACAATGAGCAGTTCTTC. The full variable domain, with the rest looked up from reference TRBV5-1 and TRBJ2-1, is KAGVTQTPRYLIKTRGQQVTLSCSPISGHRSVSWYQQTPGQGLQFLFEYFSETQRNKGNFPGRFSGRQFSNSRSEMNVSTLELGDSALYLCASSLTGDGYNEQFFGPGTRLTVL.

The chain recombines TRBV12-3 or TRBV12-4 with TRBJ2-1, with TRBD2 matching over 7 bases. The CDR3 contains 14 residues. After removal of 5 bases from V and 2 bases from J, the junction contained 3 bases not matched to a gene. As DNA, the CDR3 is TGTGCCAGCAGTACCGGGACTACCTACAATGAGCAGTTCTTC. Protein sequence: CASSTGTTYNEQFF.

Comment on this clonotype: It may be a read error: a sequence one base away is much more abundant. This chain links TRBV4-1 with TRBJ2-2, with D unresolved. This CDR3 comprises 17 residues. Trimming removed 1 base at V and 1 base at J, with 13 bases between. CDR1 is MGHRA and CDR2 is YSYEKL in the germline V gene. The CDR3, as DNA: TGCGCCAGCAGCCAAGTTATCAGCGAGAGGAACACCGGGGAGCTGTTTTTT. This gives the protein CASSQVISERNTGELFF.

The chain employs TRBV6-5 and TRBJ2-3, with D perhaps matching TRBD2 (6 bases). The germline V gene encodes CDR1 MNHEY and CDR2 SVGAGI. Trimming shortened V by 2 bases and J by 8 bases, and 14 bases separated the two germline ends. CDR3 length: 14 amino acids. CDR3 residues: CASSYNGGPGTQYF. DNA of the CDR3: TGTGCCAGCAGTTACAACGGGGGTCCGGGTACGCAGTATTTT.

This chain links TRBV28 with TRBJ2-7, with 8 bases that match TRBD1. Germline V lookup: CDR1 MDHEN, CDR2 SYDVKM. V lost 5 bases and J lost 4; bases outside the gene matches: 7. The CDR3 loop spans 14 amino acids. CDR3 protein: CASSVPRGRYEQYF. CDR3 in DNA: TGTGCCAGCAGTGTCCCCAGGGGGCGGTACGAGCAGTACTTC.

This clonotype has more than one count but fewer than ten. This chain's CDR3 is CSARVPGRNYEQYF. In DNA form, the CDR3 reads TGCAGTGCTAGAGTCCCAGGCCGCAACTACGAGCAGTACTTC. The V gene is TRBV20-1, the J gene TRBJ2-7, with D hard to call. There are 14 residues in the CDR3. The V gene's germline CDR1 is DFQATT and CDR2 SNEGSKA (reference sequence). With 1 base removed from V and 3 bases from J, the gap between germline ends came to 13 bases.

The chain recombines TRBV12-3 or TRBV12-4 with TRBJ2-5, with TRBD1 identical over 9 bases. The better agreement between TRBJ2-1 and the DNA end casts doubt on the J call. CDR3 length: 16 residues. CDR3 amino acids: CASTRSPGQGVIEQFF. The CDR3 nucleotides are TGTGCCAGCACCAGATCCCCGGGACAGGGAGTTATTGAGCAGTTCTTC.

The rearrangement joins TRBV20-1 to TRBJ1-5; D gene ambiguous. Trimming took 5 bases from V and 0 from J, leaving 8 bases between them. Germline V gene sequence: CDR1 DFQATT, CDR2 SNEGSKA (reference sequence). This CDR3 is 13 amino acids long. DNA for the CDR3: TGCAGTGCTGTCGGATATAGCAATCAGCCCCAGCATTTT. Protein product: CSAVGYSNQPQHF.

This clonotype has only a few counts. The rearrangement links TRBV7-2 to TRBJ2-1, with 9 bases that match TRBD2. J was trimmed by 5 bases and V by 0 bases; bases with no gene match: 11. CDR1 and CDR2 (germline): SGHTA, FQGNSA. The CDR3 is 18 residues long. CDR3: CASSLAAAGLAGNNEQFF. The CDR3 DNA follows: TGTGCCAGCAGCTTAGCGGCGGCGGGGCTAGCGGGAAACAATGAGCAGTTCTTC.

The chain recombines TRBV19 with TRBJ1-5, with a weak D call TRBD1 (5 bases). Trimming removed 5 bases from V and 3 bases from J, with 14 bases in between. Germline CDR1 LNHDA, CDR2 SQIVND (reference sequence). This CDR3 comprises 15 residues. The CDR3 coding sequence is TGTGCCAGTAGTGGGGGTCCTGGCCCCAATCAGCCCCAGCATTTT. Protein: CASSGGPGPNQPQHF.

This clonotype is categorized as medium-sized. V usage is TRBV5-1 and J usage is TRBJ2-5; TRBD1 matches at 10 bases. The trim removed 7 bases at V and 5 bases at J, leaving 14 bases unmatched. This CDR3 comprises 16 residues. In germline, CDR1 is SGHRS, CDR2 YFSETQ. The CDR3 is CASGPGQGPPWETQYF. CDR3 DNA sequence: TGCGCCAGCGGACCGGGACAGGGGCCACCATGGGAGACCCAGTACTTC.

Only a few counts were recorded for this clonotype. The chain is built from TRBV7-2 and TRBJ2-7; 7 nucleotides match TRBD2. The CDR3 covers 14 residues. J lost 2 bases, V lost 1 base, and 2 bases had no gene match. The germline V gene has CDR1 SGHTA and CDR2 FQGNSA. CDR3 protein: CASSLGEGPYEQYF. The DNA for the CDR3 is TGTGCCAGCAGCTTAGGGGAGGGGCCCTACGAGCAGTACTTC.

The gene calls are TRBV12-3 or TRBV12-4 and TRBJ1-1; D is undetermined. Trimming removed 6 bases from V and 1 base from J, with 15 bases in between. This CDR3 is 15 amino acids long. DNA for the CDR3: TGTGCCAGCAGCGTTAGAAGTCAGGCGAACACTGAAGCTTTCTTT. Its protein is CASSVRSQANTEAFF.

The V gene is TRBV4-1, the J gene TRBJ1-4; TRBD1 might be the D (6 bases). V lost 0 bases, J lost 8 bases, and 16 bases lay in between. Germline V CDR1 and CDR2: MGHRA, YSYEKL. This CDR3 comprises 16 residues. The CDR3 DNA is TGCGCCAGCAGCCAAGATCTGGGGGCGATGAGAGAAAAACTGTTTTTT. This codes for CASSQDLGAMREKLFF.

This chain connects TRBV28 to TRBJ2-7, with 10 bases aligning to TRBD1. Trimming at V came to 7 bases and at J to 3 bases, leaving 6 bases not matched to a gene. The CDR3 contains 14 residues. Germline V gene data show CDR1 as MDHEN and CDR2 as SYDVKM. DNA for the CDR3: TGTGCCAGCACGGCGGGGGACAGGGGCTACGAGCAGTACTTC. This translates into CASTAGDRGYEQYF.

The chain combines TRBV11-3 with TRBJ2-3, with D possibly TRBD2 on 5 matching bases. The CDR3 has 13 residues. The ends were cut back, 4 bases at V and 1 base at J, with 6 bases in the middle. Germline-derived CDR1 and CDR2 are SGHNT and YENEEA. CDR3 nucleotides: TGTGCCAGCAGCTCCGGGGGCACAGATACGCAGTATTTT. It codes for CASSSGGTDTQYF.

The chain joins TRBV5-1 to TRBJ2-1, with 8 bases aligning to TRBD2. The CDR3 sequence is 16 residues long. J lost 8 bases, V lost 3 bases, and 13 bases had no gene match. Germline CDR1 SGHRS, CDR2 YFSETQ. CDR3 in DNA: TGCGCCAGCAGCTCCCCGTTCGGGGGGGCAGATGATGAGCAGTTCTTC. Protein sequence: CASSSPFGGADDEQFF.